This TCR beta chain was recorded in a study of T cells in Graves' hyperthyroidism and ophthalmopathy. Study-wide results and limits: Blood also contained most expanded thyroid clonotypes above 0.001.

In regard to this clonotype: Its antigen is unknown.

The investigators amplified TCR beta CDR3 regions from RNA transcripts. Initially, a first-round RT-PCR of the TCR CDR3 employed the HTBI primer set. TCRdb re-analysed the multiplex PCR reads in MiXCR, keeping a single row per CDR3 protein. The profile shows 300,000 to 500,000 distinct CDR3 sequences, around 14% of them singletons. The V and J ends lost 5 bases and 6 bases respectively, with 18 bases between them. The length of the CDR3 is 16 residues. In germline, CDR1 is SGHRS, CDR2 YFSETQ. This clonotype was sampled from a woman in her 30s with Graves' hyperthyroidism. The sample taken for sequencing was blood. The chain couples TRBV5-1 to TRBJ1-6, with no clear D. CDR3: CASRSDPGAINSPLHF. For the CDR3, the DNA is TGCGCCAGCAGATCTGACCCCGGCGCGATTAATTCACCCCTCCACTTT.